A single sample is the source of the 9 T cell receptor beta chains below, sequenced in a study of blood T cell repertoires in COVID-19. The assay was immunoSEQ multiplex PCR, and TCRdb's table has in-frame clones only and misses some. The sample records around 200,000 clones, under 90% being singletons. Sample: peripheral blood. All receptors derive from a man in his forties with acute or convalescent COVID-19.

As to this clone: The sample holds other DNA sequences that translate to the same CDR3. The CDR3 region is CASSLQGATEAFF. The CDR3 region has the DNA TGTGCCAGCAGTTTACAGGGCGCCACTGAAGCTTTCTTT. J is TRBJ1-1 and V is TRBV12-3 or TRBV12-4; possible D gene TRBD1, 5 bases. V gave up 2 bases and J gave up 4 bases, with 8 bases separating them. The CDR3 totals 13 residues.

This chain joins TRBV2 and TRBJ2-5, with 14 bases aligning to TRBD2. Germline V gene data show CDR1 as SNHLY and CDR2 as FYNNEI. With V trimmed by 7 bases and J by 5 bases, 3 bases remained unmatched. CDR3 length: 14 residues. DNA of the CDR3: TGTGCCAGCACTGGGACTAGCGGGGGCGAGACCCAGTACTTC. Its protein product is CASTGTSGGETQYF.

The CDR3 DNA follows: TGTGCCAGCAGCTTCGGGGGGGCCCTTTACAATGAGCAGTTCTTC. This codes for CASSFGGALYNEQFF. The rearrangement links TRBV7-2 to TRBJ2-1; 8 bases are shared with TRBD2. Germline V CDR1 and CDR2: SGHTA, FQGNSA. The CDR3 consists of 15 residues. Trimming cost V 3 bases and J 4 bases; bases outside gene matches: 5.

The chain joins TRBV6-5 to TRBJ2-1, with TRBD2 matching over 12 bases. The CDR3 totals 14 residues. Trimming cost V 5 bases and J 9 bases; bases outside gene matches: 5. The germline V gene encodes CDR1 MNHEY and CDR2 SVGAGI. CDR3 residues: CASSPLAGGGEQFF. CDR3 bases: TGTGCCAGCAGTCCTCTAGCGGGGGGGGGTGAGCAGTTCTTC.

V gene TRBV18 combines with J gene TRBJ1-1; D is undetermined. Germline assignment: CDR1 KGHSH and CDR2 LQKENI. The CDR3 has 16 residues. V lost 2 bases and J lost 6, with 19 bases in between. CDR3 amino acids: CASSPGAGENIAEAFF. As DNA, the CDR3 is TGTGCCAGCTCACCAGGTGCCGGGGAGAATATAGCTGAAGCTTTCTTT.

The chain combines TRBV6-5 with TRBJ2-7; TRBD2 might be the D (6 bases). Per germline, CDR1 MNHEY and CDR2 SVGAGI. V was cut by 5 bases and J by 0 bases, with 11 bases left in between. The CDR3 length is 14 residues. This CDR3 reads CASSPGGYSYEQYF. Here the CDR3 DNA reads TGTGCCAGCAGTCCCGGGGGATACTCCTACGAGCAGTACTTC.

The chain joins TRBV7-2 to TRBJ1-2; D call uncertain. Germline CDR1 and CDR2: SGHTA and FQGNSA. The CDR3 is made up of 13 amino acids. The germline V and J ends were trimmed by 1 base and 2 bases, with 5 bases remaining between them. DNA of the CDR3: TGTGCCAGCAGCTTAGGAGTAAACTATGGCTACACCTTC. Translated, it gives CASSLGVNYGYTF.

The chain recombines TRBV2 with TRBJ1-5; no reliable D call. CDR1 SNHLY and CDR2 FYNNEI come from the germline V gene. This CDR3 comprises 14 residues. Trimming took off 6 bases at V and 0 bases at J, with 9 bases between the two ends. The CDR3 sequence is CASSDTDSNQPQHF. The CDR3 nucleotides are TGTGCCAGCAGCGACACAGATAGCAATCAGCCCCAGCATTTT.

The rearrangement uses TRBV18 and TRBJ2-7; D unclear. Between the trimmed V and J ends, which lost 1 base and 1 base, there was a span of 8 bases. The CDR3 spans 14 residues. Per germline, CDR1 KGHSH and CDR2 LQKENI. For the CDR3, the DNA is TGTGCCAGCTCACCACGCCAGAAATCCTACGAGCAGTACTTC. It specifies CASSPRQKSYEQYF.